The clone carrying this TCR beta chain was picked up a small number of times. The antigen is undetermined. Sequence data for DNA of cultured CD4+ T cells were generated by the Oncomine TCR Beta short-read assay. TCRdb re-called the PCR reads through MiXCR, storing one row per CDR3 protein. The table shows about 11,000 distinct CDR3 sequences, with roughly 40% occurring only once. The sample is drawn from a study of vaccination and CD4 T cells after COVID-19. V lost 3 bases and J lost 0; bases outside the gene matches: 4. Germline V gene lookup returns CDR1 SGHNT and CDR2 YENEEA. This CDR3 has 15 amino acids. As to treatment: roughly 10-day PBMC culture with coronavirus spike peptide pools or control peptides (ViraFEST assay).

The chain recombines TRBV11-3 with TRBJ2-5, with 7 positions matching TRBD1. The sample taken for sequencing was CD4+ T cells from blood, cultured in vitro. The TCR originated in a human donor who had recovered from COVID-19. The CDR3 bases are TGTGCCAGCAGCTTGGGGGACAGACACCAAGAGACCCAGTACTTC. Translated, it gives CASSLGDRHQETQYF.